These 29 T cell receptor beta chains were all obtained from the same sample, sequenced in a study of cytomegalovirus exposure and HLA in healthy donors. The primer mix had 60 Vbeta and 13 Jbeta primers. The assay was immunoSEQ multiplex PCR, and TCRdb's table has in-frame clones only and misses some. The sample shows 150,000 to 200,000 clones, approximately 85% of them seen only once. Specimen: PBMCs. These receptors came from a man younger than 30 in good health and CMV-seropositive.

This chain uses TRBV19 with TRBJ1-5, with 9 bases identical to TRBD1. Germline V gives CDR1 LNHDA, CDR2 SQIVND (reference sequence). The ends lost 5 bases at V and 7 bases at J; junction bases unmatched: 12. CDR3 length: 16 residues. CDR3 region: CASSSTQGAVGQPQHF. CDR3 coding DNA: TGTGCCAGTAGTTCCACACAGGGGGCTGTTGGGCAGCCCCAGCATTTT.

The J gene is TRBJ1-5, the V gene TRBV19, with D perhaps matching TRBD1 (5 bases). Germline V CDR1 and CDR2: LNHDA, SQIVND (reference sequence). This CDR3 is 14 amino acids long. Deletions cut 3 bases from V and 8 bases from J, with 14 bases between. This CDR3 reads CASSIGGFVKPQHF. The CDR3 coding sequence is TGTGCCAGTAGTATTGGGGGGTTCGTTAAGCCCCAGCATTTT.

The chain combines TRBV7-3 with TRBJ1-1; 8 nucleotides agree with TRBD1. The V segment lost 5 bases and the J segment 3 bases; nucleotides outside the gene matches: 8. The CDR3 totals 15 residues. Germline CDR1 SGHTA, CDR2 FQGTGA. CDR3 amino acids: CASSLLGQGDTEAFF. The DNA for the CDR3 is TGTGCCAGCAGCCTCCTAGGACAGGGCGACACTGAAGCTTTCTTT.

The chain couples TRBV4-1 to TRBJ1-4, with D possibly matching TRBD1 (5 bases). V shed 3 bases and J shed 11 bases, with 19 bases lying between them. Germline V CDR1 and CDR2: MGHRA, YSYEKL. The CDR3 extends over 15 amino acids. As DNA, the CDR3 is TGCGCCAGCAGCCAGGATGGGCGGGGGTTGGAGAAACTGTTTTTT. This gives the protein CASSQDGRGLEKLFF.

As regards this clone: Sequence at one end of the junction differs from germline and may be a read error. The chain uses TRBV7-9 and TRBJ1-1, with D unresolved. The CDR3 totals 15 residues. Germline loops: CDR1 SEHNR, CDR2 FQNEAQ (reference sequence). DNA for the CDR3: TGTGCCAGCAGCCCCGACACCGGGGTGAACGCTGAAGCTTTCTTT. This translates into CASSPDTGVNAEAFF. Complete variable domain (other parts from reference TRBV7-9 and TRBJ1-1): DTGVSQNPRHKITKRGQNVTFRCDPISEHNRLYWYRQTLGQGPEFLTYFQNEAQLEKSRLLSDRFSAERPKGSFSTLEIQRTEQGDSAMYLCASSPDTGVNAEAFFGQGTRLTVV.

V usage is TRBV29-1 and J usage is TRBJ2-7; 8 nucleotides align to TRBD1. After removal of 0 bases from V and 0 bases from J, the junction contained 4 bases not matched to a gene. There are 15 residues in the CDR3. Germline V gives CDR1 SQVTM, CDR2 ANQGSEA. The CDR3 sequence is CSVEDRTGHSYEQYF. The CDR3 DNA reads as TGCAGCGTTGAAGATCGGACAGGGCACTCCTACGAGCAGTACTTC.

The V gene is TRBV5-1, the J gene TRBJ2-3, with 10 bases aligning to TRBD2. V dropped 4 bases and J dropped 4; count of bases not matched to a gene: 9. The CDR3 totals 16 residues. CDR1 is SGHRS, CDR2 YFSETQ, per germline. The CDR3 region has the DNA TGCGCCAGCAGCCTTACCGTAGCGGGGGGCCCAGATACGCAGTATTTT. Translated: CASSLTVAGGPDTQYF.

The rearrangement uses TRBV9 and TRBJ1-1; TRBD1 matches 9 bases. Looked up from germline, CDR1 is SGDLS and CDR2 is YYNGEE. The CDR3 runs to 15 residues. The V and J ends lost 3 bases and 3 bases, in that order; junction bases with no gene match: 6. CDR3 DNA sequence: TGTGCCAGCAGCGCGGGAGGACAGGGGTACACTGAAGCTTTCTTT. Protein: CASSAGGQGYTEAFF.

The CDR3 bases are TGCGCCAGCAGCCCGGGGACTAGCGGGGTTTGGGAGCAGTTCTTC. Translated, it gives CASSPGTSGVWEQFF. The chain carries TRBV5-1 and TRBJ2-1, with TRBD2 matching 13 bases. V dropped 4 bases and J dropped 10; count of bases not matched to a gene: 8. This CDR3 has 15 amino acids. Germline lookup yields CDR1 SGHRS and CDR2 YFSETQ.

This chain links TRBV6-1 with TRBJ1-2; TRBD1 aligns across 11 bases. V trimming: 0 bases; J trimming: 7 bases; junction bases outside the gene matches: 1. Germline lookup yields CDR1 MNHNS and CDR2 SASEGT. The CDR3 covers 14 residues. CDR3 sequence: CASSEAGTGGGYTF. Here the CDR3 DNA reads TGTGCCAGCAGTGAAGCGGGGACAGGGGGTGGCTACACCTTC.

J is TRBJ1-2 and V is TRBV18; 8 nucleotides match TRBD1. The ends lost 4 bases at V and 3 bases at J; junction bases unmatched: 4. Germline V gene sequence: CDR1 KGHSH, CDR2 LQKENI. CDR3 size: 14 residues. CDR3 sequence reads: CASSRADRDYGYTF. As DNA, the CDR3 is TGTGCCAGCTCACGCGCGGACAGGGACTATGGCTACACCTTC.

The CDR3 sequence is CASSYRTGGDEQYF. CDR3 bases: TGTGCCAGCAGCTACCGGACAGGGGGCGACGAGCAGTACTTC. The V call is TRBV11-2, the J call TRBJ2-7, with TRBD1 matching 11 bases. CDR1 and CDR2 from the germline V gene are SGHAT and FQNNGV. V trimming: 4 bases; J trimming: 5 bases; junction bases outside the gene matches: 4. CDR3 length equals 14 residues.

The chain employs TRBV4-1 and TRBJ1-2; TRBD1 might be the D (5 bases). V gave up 2 bases and J gave up 4 bases, with 14 bases separating them. The CDR3 sequence is 15 residues long. Looked up from germline, CDR1 is MGHRA and CDR2 is YSYEKL. The CDR3 sequence: CASSQTGPMSYGYTF. The DNA for the CDR3 is TGCGCCAGCAGCCAAACAGGTCCGATGTCCTATGGCTACACCTTC.

This chain connects TRBV7-9 to TRBJ1-4, with D possibly TRBD1 on 6 matching bases. The CDR3 covers 16 residues. V was clipped by 5 bases and J by 11 bases, with 24 bases between them. Germline CDR1 is SEHNR and CDR2 is FQNEAQ (reference sequence). CDR3 sequence reads: CASSDVHRAPFRKLFF. The CDR3, as DNA: TGTGCCAGCAGCGATGTTCACAGGGCGCCTTTTCGGAAACTGTTTTTT.

V gene TRBV5-1 combines with J gene TRBJ1-1; TRBD1 matches 7 bases. This CDR3 region has 15 residues. V shed 0 bases and J 11 bases; nucleotides not matched to a gene: 13. Germline V gives CDR1 SGHRS, CDR2 YFSETQ. The CDR3 reads CASSLEGQSFKVAFF. The DNA for the CDR3 is TGCGCCAGCAGCTTGGAGGGACAGTCTTTTAAAGTCGCTTTCTTT.

V is TRBV5-6 and J is TRBJ1-1; a weak D match, TRBD1 (5 bases). With 4 bases removed from V and 1 base from J, the gap between germline ends came to 17 bases. The CDR3 consists of 16 residues. The germline V gene has CDR1 SGHDT and CDR2 YYEEEE. The CDR3 region is CASSLMTDFRNTEAFF. The CDR3 coding sequence is TGTGCCAGCAGCCTTATGACAGACTTTCGGAACACTGAAGCTTTCTTT.

This clone was seen a handful of times. V and J are TRBV5-6 and TRBJ2-3; tentative D call: TRBD1 (6 bases). CDR1 and CDR2 (germline): SGHDT, YYEEEE. The CDR3 runs to 14 residues. Trimming stripped 5 bases from V and 2 bases from J, with 12 bases between. Written as DNA, the CDR3 is TGTGCCAGCAGGCTAGGGGGTACCACAGATACGCAGTATTTT. This gives the protein CASRLGGTTDTQYF.

This clone was recorded a few times. CDR3 DNA sequence: TGTGCCAGCAGCTTGGACGTTGTAGGGGGTACTGAAGCTTTCTTT. Protein sequence: CASSLDVVGGTEAFF. The V call is TRBV5-8, the J call TRBJ1-1; D perhaps matches TRBD1 (6 bases). Trimming pared 0 bases from V and 5 bases from J, leaving 14 bases between. CDR3 length: 15 amino acids. The germline gives CDR1 SGHTS, CDR2 YDEGEE.

The V and J genes are TRBV5-1 and TRBJ2-7, with 8 bases that match TRBD1. Losses at the gene ends were 0 bases for V and 1 base for J; bases not matched to a gene: 3. This CDR3 is built from 15 residues. Looked up from germline, CDR1 is SGHRS and CDR2 is YFSETQ. The CDR3 reads CASSLGQGTSYEQYF. CDR3 DNA sequence: TGCGCCAGCAGCTTGGGACAGGGGACGTCCTACGAGCAGTACTTC.

The chain carries TRBV5-1 and TRBJ2-5; possible D gene TRBD1, 5 bases. The J call may be wrong; the DNA end is better matched by TRBJ2-7. The CDR3 contains 13 residues. Per the germline V gene, CDR1 is SGHRS and CDR2 is YFSETQ. The DNA of the CDR3 is TGCGCCAGCACCAAAGACGGACACTACGAGCAGTACTTC. Translating it yields CASTKDGHYEQYF.

The gene calls are TRBV6-5 and TRBJ2-3; 8 bases line up with TRBD2. With V trimmed by 11 bases and J by 1 base, 8 bases remained unmatched. The CDR3 consists of 14 residues. Germline CDR1 and CDR2: MNHEY and SVGAGI. This CDR3 reads CADDTGGCTDTQYF. In nucleotides, the CDR3 is TGTGCCGACGACACGGGAGGGTGCACAGATACGCAGTATTTT.

The J gene is TRBJ1-2, the V gene TRBV5-5, with no clear D. The CDR3 consists of 15 residues. Germline V lookup: CDR1 SGHKS, CDR2 YYEKEE (reference sequence). V lost 0 bases to trimming and J lost 8 bases, with 17 bases between them. CDR3 region: CASSLAGKDAGGYTF. In nucleotides, the CDR3 is TGTGCCAGCAGCTTGGCCGGCAAGGACGCGGGGGGCTACACCTTC.

This chain connects TRBV10-2 to TRBJ2-5; 8 bases align to TRBD1. The DNA end lines up better with TRBJ2-7; the J call may be wrong. The CDR3 runs 16 residues. Germline values: CDR1 WSHSY, CDR2 SAAADI. CDR3: CASSEARTGWAYEQYF. In DNA, the CDR3 is TGCGCCAGCAGTGAGGCGAGGACAGGGTGGGCCTACGAGCAGTACTTC.

V and J are TRBV25-1 and TRBJ1-2; the D gene is possibly TRBD1 (5 bases). The CDR3 covers 13 residues. V shed 8 bases and J shed 4 bases, with 14 bases lying between them. Germline CDR1 is MGHDK and CDR2 is SYGVNS. The CDR3 sequence: CASSATGFYGYTF. The CDR3 nucleotides read TGTGCCAGCTCCGCCACAGGTTTCTATGGCTACACCTTC.

In DNA form, the CDR3 reads TGTGCCAGTAGTAAACCGGGACTAGTGGACTCTGGGGCCAACGTCCTGACTTTC. Encoded protein: CASSKPGLVDSGANVLTF. The rearrangement joins TRBV19 to TRBJ2-6; 8 nucleotides match TRBD2. The CDR3 has 18 residues. Germline V gives CDR1 LNHDA, CDR2 SQIVND (reference sequence). V dropped 4 bases and J dropped 0; count of bases not matched to a gene: 8.

V and J are TRBV13 and TRBJ1-1, with TRBD1 matching over 7 bases. This CDR3 spans 14 amino acids. J was trimmed by 6 bases and V by 5 bases; bases with no gene match: 9. Per the germline V gene, CDR1 is PRHDT and CDR2 is FYEKMQ (reference sequence). CDR3 sequence reads: CASSAGGRSAEAFF. The DNA for the CDR3 is TGTGCCAGCAGCGCAGGGGGGAGATCAGCTGAAGCTTTCTTT.

This clone was seen a single time. The chain joins TRBV18 to TRBJ2-7, with TRBD2 matching 8 bases. In germline, CDR1 is KGHSH, CDR2 LQKENI. This CDR3 has 16 amino acids. Trimming at V came to 2 bases and at J to 5 bases, leaving 11 bases not matched to a gene. In DNA, the CDR3 is TGTGCCAGCTCACCATCCTTAGGCGGGGGGCTGGACGAGCAGTACTTC. Translating gives CASSPSLGGGLDEQYF.

The rearrangement uses TRBV29-1 and TRBJ1-6, with D tentatively TRBD1 (5 bases). This CDR3 is 14 amino acids long. With 6 bases removed from V and 10 bases from J, the gap between germline ends came to 19 bases. CDR1 is SQVTM and CDR2 is ANQGSEA in the germline V gene. CDR3 DNA sequence: TGCAGCGTCCTCCTCGGGGGTTTAAACTCACCCCTCCACTTT. This codes for CSVLLGGLNSPLHF. The variable domain in full, completed from reference TRBV29-1 and TRBJ1-6, reads SAVISQKPSRDICQRGTSLTIQCQVDSQVTMMFWYRQQPGQSLTLIATANQGSEATYESGFVIDKFPISRPNLTFSTLTVSNMSPEDSSIYLCSVLLGGLNSPLHFGNGTRLTVT.

CDR3 region: CASSPGVAGGQQETQYF. The CDR3 DNA is TGTGCCAGCAGCCCAGGGGTAGCGGGGGGCCAACAAGAGACCCAGTACTTC. The V gene is TRBV9, the J gene TRBJ2-5; 10 bases are shared with TRBD2. In germline, CDR1 is SGDLS, CDR2 YYNGEE. This CDR3 spans 17 amino acids. Losses at the gene ends were 4 bases for V and 2 bases for J; bases not matched to a gene: 11.